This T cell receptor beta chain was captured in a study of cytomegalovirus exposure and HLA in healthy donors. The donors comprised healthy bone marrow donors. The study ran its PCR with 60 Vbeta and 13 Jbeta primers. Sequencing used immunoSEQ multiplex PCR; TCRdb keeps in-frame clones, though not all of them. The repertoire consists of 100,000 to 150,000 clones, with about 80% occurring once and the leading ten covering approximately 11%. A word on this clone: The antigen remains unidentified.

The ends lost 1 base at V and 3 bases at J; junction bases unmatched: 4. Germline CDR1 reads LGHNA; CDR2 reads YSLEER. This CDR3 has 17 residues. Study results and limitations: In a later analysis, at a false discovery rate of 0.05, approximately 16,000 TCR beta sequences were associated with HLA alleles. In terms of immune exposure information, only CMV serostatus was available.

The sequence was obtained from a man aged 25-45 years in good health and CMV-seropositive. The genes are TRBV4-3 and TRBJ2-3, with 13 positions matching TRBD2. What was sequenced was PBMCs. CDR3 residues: CASSQGLAGGRTDTQYF. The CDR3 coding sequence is TGCGCCAGCAGCCAAGGACTAGCGGGAGGACGAACAGATACGCAGTATTTT.